This entry lists 15 T cell receptor beta chains sequenced from one sample in a study of T cells in Graves' hyperthyroidism and ophthalmopathy. Amplified regions were TCR beta CDR3 sequences from RNA transcripts. Researchers ran a first-round RT-PCR on the TCR CDR3 using the HTBI primer set. Via MiXCR, TCRdb re-called the multiplex PCR reads, giving one row per CDR3 protein. The sample lists 340,000 or so distinct CDR3 sequences, about 21% seen once, with 50% in the top ten. The specimen sequenced was blood. These receptors were obtained from a woman aged 50 to 60 with Graves' hyperthyroidism.

This clonotype was found once. This chain joins TRBV5-1 and TRBJ2-1, with D uncertain. Germline V gene sequence: CDR1 SGHRS, CDR2 YFSETQ. V was cut by 1 base and J by 7 bases, with 12 bases left in between. The CDR3 loop spans 14 amino acids. CDR3 protein: CASSLSGVENEQFF. The CDR3 nucleotides read TGCGCCAGCAGCTTGTCTGGGGTTGAGAATGAGCAGTTCTTC.

The sample holds many counts of this clonotype. The chain carries TRBV7-9 and TRBJ2-7; 11 bases are shared with TRBD1. CDR3 length: 17 residues. The germline V gene encodes CDR1 SEHNR and CDR2 FQNEAQ (reference sequence). The trim removed 0 bases at V and 1 base at J, leaving 5 bases unmatched. The CDR3 here is CASSLAGQGARSYEQYF. The DNA of the CDR3 is TGTGCCAGCAGCTTAGCTGGACAGGGGGCACGATCCTACGAGCAGTACTTC.

The rearrangement joins TRBV18 to TRBJ1-1; D uncertain. The CDR3 has 14 residues. Trimming shortened V by 1 base and J by 1 base, and 7 bases separated the two germline ends. Germline loops: CDR1 KGHSH, CDR2 LQKENI. CDR3 region: CASSPLPANTEAFF. The DNA of the CDR3 is TGTGCCAGCTCACCACTCCCGGCGAACACTGAAGCTTTCTTT.

This clonotype was detected many times. This sequence joins TRBV20-1 and TRBJ2-5, with D perhaps matching TRBD2 (5 bases). The CDR3 runs to 13 residues. Germline loops: CDR1 DFQATT, CDR2 SNEGSKA (reference sequence). The V and J ends lost 4 bases and 5 bases respectively, with 14 bases between them. The CDR3 reads CSANRGERETQYF. CDR3 in DNA: TGCAGTGCTAACCGGGGTGAGAGGGAGACCCAGTACTTC.

The gene calls are TRBV2 and TRBJ1-2; D uncertain. V dropped 8 bases and J dropped 7 bases, with 8 bases sitting between them. Germline assignment: CDR1 SNHLY and CDR2 FYNNEI. This CDR3 has 10 amino acids. The CDR3 loop is CASRQAGYTF. As DNA, the CDR3 is TGTGCCAGCCGGCAGGCTGGCTACACCTTC.

This clonotype has a count of ten or more. V and J are TRBV20-1 and TRBJ2-3; D is perhaps TRBD1 (6 bases). The germline V gene has CDR1 DFQATT and CDR2 SNEGSKA (reference sequence). Trimming took off 0 bases at V and 4 bases at J, with 14 bases between the two ends. The CDR3 runs to 15 residues. The CDR3: CSARDFKTGPDTQYF. As DNA, the CDR3 is TGCAGTGCTAGAGATTTTAAAACAGGGCCAGATACGCAGTATTTT.

This clonotype was recorded many times. The CDR3 nucleotides read TGCAGTGCTAGAGAGGGTCTAGCAGCCTACGAGCAGTACTTC. As protein: CSAREGLAAYEQYF. The rearrangement links TRBV20-1 to TRBJ2-7, with D possibly TRBD2 on 5 matching bases. CDR3 length: 14 amino acids. The germline V gene has CDR1 DFQATT and CDR2 SNEGSKA (reference sequence). V was shortened by 0 bases and J by 2 bases, with 11 bases between the two germline ends.

The rearrangement uses TRBV6-5 and TRBJ1-1; no reliable D call. This CDR3 has 13 amino acids. Trimming took 7 bases from V and 1 from J, leaving 10 bases between them. CDR1 and CDR2 from the germline V gene are MNHEY and SVGAGI. This CDR3 is CASIKDPNTEAFF. CDR3 DNA sequence: TGTGCCAGCATTAAAGACCCGAACACTGAAGCTTTCTTT.

The chain carries TRBV2 and TRBJ2-1; TRBD2 matches 13 bases. This CDR3 spans 15 amino acids. Germline V gene sequence: CDR1 SNHLY, CDR2 FYNNEI. The J segment lost 6 bases and the V segment lost 6 bases, leaving 5 bases of the junction unmatched. The CDR3 DNA follows: TGTGCCAGCAGGACGGGACTAGCGGGAAGCAATGAGCAGTTCTTC. Translating it yields CASRTGLAGSNEQFF.

The rearrangement joins TRBV5-1 to TRBJ1-3; D call uncertain. V was pared by 4 bases and J by 4 bases, with 6 bases between. The CDR3 is 12 amino acids. Germline lookup yields CDR1 SGHRS and CDR2 YFSETQ. The CDR3 protein is CASSEGGNTIYF. DNA for the CDR3: TGCGCCAGCAGCGAAGGGGGAAACACCATATATTTT.

This chain joins TRBV7-6 and TRBJ2-5; D unresolved. The CDR3 sequence is 13 residues long. The germline V gene has CDR1 SGHVS and CDR2 FNYEAQ. Deletions cut 8 bases from V and 1 base from J, with 11 bases between. Here the CDR3 reads CASSFRTQETQYF. CDR3 nucleotide sequence: TGTGCCAGCTCTTTTAGGACCCAAGAGACCCAGTACTTC.

The rearrangement joins TRBV19 to TRBJ1-3; no reliable D call. In germline, CDR1 is LNHDA, CDR2 SQIVND (reference sequence). The CDR3 spans 15 residues. Trimming removed 5 bases at V and 0 bases at J, with 11 bases between. CDR3 coding DNA: TGTGCCAGTAGTGGTGACTGGTCCTCTGGAAACACCATATATTTT. The encoded protein is CASSGDWSSGNTIYF.

There are a few counts of this clonotype. J is TRBJ1-6 and V is TRBV7-9; D is undetermined. V lost 0 bases, J lost 8 bases, and 5 bases lay in between. CDR1 and CDR2 from the germline V gene are SEHNR and FQNEAQ (reference sequence). The CDR3 contains 13 residues. CDR3 bases: TGTGCCAGCAGCTTAGCCCGGGATTCACCCCTCCACTTT. Encoded protein: CASSLARDSPLHF.

This clonotype was observed many times. The J gene is TRBJ2-1, the V gene TRBV5-1, with 7 nucleotides matching TRBD2. The CDR3 length is 15 residues. J lost 5 bases, V lost 5 bases, and 10 bases had no gene match. CDR1 and CDR2 (germline): SGHRS, YFSETQ. CDR3 nucleotides: TGCGCCAGCAGTCCGAAGGGAGGGGCGAACAATGAGCAGTTCTTC. As protein: CASSPKGGANNEQFF.

This chain joins TRBV5-1 and TRBJ2-3, with TRBD1 identical over 9 bases. The length of the CDR3 is 16 residues. The V gene's germline CDR1 is SGHRS and CDR2 YFSETQ. Trimming cost V 4 bases and J 2 bases; bases outside gene matches: 8. The CDR3 region is CASSDGTGSPTDTQYF. Written as DNA, the CDR3 is TGCGCCAGCAGCGACGGGACAGGGAGTCCCACAGATACGCAGTATTTT.